The rows below give T cell receptor beta chains drawn from one sample of a study of blood T cell repertoires in COVID-19. TCRdb keeps only in-frame clones here, not all; method: immunoSEQ multiplex PCR. The sample lists 200,000 to 300,000 clones, approximately 86% occurring once. Sequencing was performed on peripheral blood. Every receptor here comes from a man in his forties who had recovered from COVID-19. Each CDR3 is given with its conserved first and last residue. The D gene is left open where the match is weak. Expanded clones get a size class; other rows say once, few or many, or leave the size out.

>14|.|TRBJ2-6|TRBV30|.
TGTGCCTGGAGTGATAGCTCTGGGGCCAACGTCCTGACTTTC
CAWSDSSGANVLTF
>14|.|TRBJ1-3|TRBV9|.
TGTGCCAGCAGCGTAGGAGGGACTGGAAACACCATATATTTT
CASSVGGTGNTIYF
>17|.|TRBJ2-2|TRBV7-9|TRBD2
TGTGCCAGCAGCTTAGGGCGGACTAGCGGAACCCGCGGGGAGCTGTTTTTT
CASSLGRTSGTRGELFF
>15|.|TRBJ2-2|TRBV18|.
TGTGCCAGCTCACCAGTGCAGACGAACACCGGGGAGCTGTTTTTT
CASSPVQTNTGELFF
>13|.|TRBJ2-7|TRBV5-1|.
TGCGCCAGCAGCTTGGTTGGCGGGAACGAGCAGTACTTC
CASSLVGGNEQYF
>11|.|TRBJ1-2|TRBV6-5|.
TGTGCCAGCATTTCGTCCTATGGCTACACCTTC
CASISSYGYTF
>16|.|TRBJ2-2|TRBV18|TRBD1
TGTGCCAGCTCACCAAGGACAGGGTCCCGCACCGGGGAGCTGTTTTTT
CASSPRTGSRTGELFF
>11|.|TRBJ2-1|TRBV9|.
TGTGCCAGCAACCGGCAGGGGGAGCAGTTCTTC
CASNRQGEQFF
>17|few|TRBJ1-1|TRBV18|TRBD1
TGTGCCAGCTCACCACGCGCCCCCGGGACAGTGAACACTGAAGCTTTCTTT
CASSPRAPGTVNTEAFF
>13|.|TRBJ1-1|TRBV7-2|.
TGTGCCAGCAGCTTAGCGCGGTACACTGAAGCTTTCTTT
CASSLARYTEAFF
>15|.|TRBJ2-1|TRBV2|TRBD2
TGTGCCAGCAGTGGGACTAGCGGAGCCTACAATGAGCAGTTCTTC
CASSGTSGAYNEQFF
>19|once|TRBJ2-7|TRBV6-2/TRBV6-3|TRBD2
TGTGCCAGCAGCCATAACTTCCTCGGACTAGCGGGAGTTGCATACGAGCAGTACTTC
CASSHNFLGLAGVAYEQYF
>15|once|TRBJ2-7|TRBV18|.
TGTGCCAGCCAACTAGCAGGGCAGGGAACCTACGAGCAGTACTTC
CASQLAGQGTYEQYF
>14|.|TRBJ1-5|TRBV30|TRBD1
TGTGCCTGGAGTGTATCAGGGGGGTATCAGCCCCAGCATTTT
CAWSVSGGYQPQHF
>19|once|TRBJ2-2|TRBV7-2|TRBD2
TGTGCCAGCAGCTTAATTGTCGGGAGCGGGGGCCTGAACACCGGGGAGCTGTTTTTT
CASSLIVGSGGLNTGELFF
>15|.|TRBJ2-5|TRBV6-2/TRBV6-3|TRBD2
TGTGCCAGCAGTTACGAGACTAGCGGGGCCGAGACCCAGTACTTC
CASSYETSGAETQYF
>14|.|TRBJ1-1|TRBV5-4|.
TGTGCCAGCAGCAAAGGAGATTTCAACACTGAAGCTTTCTTT
CASSKGDFNTEAFF
>14|.|TRBJ2-7|TRBV18|.
TGTGCCAGCTCACCCTTTCGGGTCTCCTACGAGCAGTACTTC
CASSPFRVSYEQYF
>12|.|TRBJ2-1|TRBV30|.
TGTGCCTGGAGTGGAGAGAGGGATGAGCAGTTCTTC
CAWSGERDEQFF